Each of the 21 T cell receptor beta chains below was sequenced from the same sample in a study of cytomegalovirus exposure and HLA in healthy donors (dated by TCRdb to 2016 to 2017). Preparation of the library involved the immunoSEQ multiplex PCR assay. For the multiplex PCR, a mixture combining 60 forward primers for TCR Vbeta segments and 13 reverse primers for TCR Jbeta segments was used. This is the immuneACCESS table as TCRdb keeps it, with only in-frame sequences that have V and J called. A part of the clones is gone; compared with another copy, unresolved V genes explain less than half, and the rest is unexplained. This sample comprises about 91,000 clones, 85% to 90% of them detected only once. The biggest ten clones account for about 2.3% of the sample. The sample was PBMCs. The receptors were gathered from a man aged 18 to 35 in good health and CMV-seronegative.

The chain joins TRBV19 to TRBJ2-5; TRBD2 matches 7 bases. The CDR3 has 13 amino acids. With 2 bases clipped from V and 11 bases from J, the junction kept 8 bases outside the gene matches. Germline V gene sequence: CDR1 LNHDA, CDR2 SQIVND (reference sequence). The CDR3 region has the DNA TGTGCCAGTAGTATATCCCTAGCGCGGGAGCAGTACTTC. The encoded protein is CASSISLAREQYF.

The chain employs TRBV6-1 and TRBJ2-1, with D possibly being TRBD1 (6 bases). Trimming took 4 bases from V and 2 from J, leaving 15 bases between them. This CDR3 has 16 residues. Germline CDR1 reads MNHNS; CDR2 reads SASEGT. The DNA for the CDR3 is TGTGCCAGCAGTGGACTGGGACAACCCACCTACAATGAGCAGTTCTTC. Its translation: CASSGLGQPTYNEQFF.

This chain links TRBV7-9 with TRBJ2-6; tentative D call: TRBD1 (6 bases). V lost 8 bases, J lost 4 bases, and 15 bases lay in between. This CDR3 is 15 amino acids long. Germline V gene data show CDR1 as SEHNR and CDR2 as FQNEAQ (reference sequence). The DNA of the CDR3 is TGTGCCAGCCTACAGGGCGCGTGGGGGGCCAACGTCCTGACTTTC. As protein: CASLQGAWGANVLTF.

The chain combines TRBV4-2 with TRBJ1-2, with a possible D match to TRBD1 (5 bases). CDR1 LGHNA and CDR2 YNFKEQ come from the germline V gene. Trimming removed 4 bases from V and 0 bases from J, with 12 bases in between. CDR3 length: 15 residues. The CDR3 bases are TGTGCCAGCAGCCGGCTGGGGGGACCTAACTATGGCTACACCTTC. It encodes CASSRLGGPNYGYTF.

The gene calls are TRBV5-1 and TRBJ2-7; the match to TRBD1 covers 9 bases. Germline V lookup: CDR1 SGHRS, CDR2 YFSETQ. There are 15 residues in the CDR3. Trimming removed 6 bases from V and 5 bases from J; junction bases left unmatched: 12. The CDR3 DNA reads TGCGCCAGCACCGGAAGGGACAGGGTTGGCAACGAGCAGTACTTC. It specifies CASTGRDRVGNEQYF.

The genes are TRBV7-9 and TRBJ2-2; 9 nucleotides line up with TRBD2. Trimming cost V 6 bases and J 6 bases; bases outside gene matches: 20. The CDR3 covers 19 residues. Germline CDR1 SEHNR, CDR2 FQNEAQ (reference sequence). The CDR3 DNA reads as TGTGCCAGCAGAGAATTAAAGGGACTAGCCGGAGCGTTCGCCGGGGAGCTGTTTTTT. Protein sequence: CASRELKGLAGAFAGELFF.

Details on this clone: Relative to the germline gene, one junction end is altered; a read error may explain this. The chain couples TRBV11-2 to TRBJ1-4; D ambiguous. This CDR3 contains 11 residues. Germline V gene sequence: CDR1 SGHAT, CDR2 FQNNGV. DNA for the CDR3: TGTGCCAGCAGCTCAAATTCGAGAAATAGCTTT. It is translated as CASSSNSRNSF.

For the CDR3, the DNA is TGTGCCAGCAGTTTGGTCGGGACTACGTCCTACGAGCAGTACTTC. Its protein is CASSLVGTTSYEQYF. V gene TRBV28 combines with J gene TRBJ2-7, with 7 bases lining up with TRBD2. Losses at the gene ends were 3 bases for V and 1 base for J; bases not matched to a gene: 6. Germline assignment: CDR1 MDHEN and CDR2 SYDVKM. The CDR3 runs to 15 residues.

The CDR3 loop is CASSLEQGTAYNEQFF. For the CDR3, the DNA is TGCGCCAGCAGCTTGGAACAGGGAACAGCTTACAATGAGCAGTTCTTC. The V call is TRBV5-1, the J call TRBJ2-1, with D possibly TRBD1 on 6 matching bases. The CDR3 is 16 residues long. V was trimmed by 0 bases and J by 4 bases, leaving 14 bases between them. CDR1 is SGHRS, CDR2 YFSETQ, per germline.

The CDR3 coding sequence is TGTGCCAGCAGTTCGACAGTTCGGGCTGAAAAACTGTTTTTT. Translation: CASSSTVRAEKLFF. The gene calls are TRBV28 and TRBJ1-4, with D tentatively TRBD1 (5 bases). Germline CDR1 is MDHEN and CDR2 is SYDVKM. The CDR3 loop spans 14 amino acids. The ends were cut back, 4 bases at V and 7 bases at J, with 13 bases in the middle.

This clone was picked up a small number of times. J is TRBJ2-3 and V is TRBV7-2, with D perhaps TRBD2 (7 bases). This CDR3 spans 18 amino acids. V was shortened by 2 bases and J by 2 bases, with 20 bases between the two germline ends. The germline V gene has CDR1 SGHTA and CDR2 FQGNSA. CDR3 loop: CASSLIWGGQGTTDTQYF. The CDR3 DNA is TGTGCCAGCAGCTTAATCTGGGGGGGGCAGGGGACCACAGATACGCAGTATTTT.

The CDR3: CASSVVEGRYTF. The CDR3, as DNA: TGTGCCAGCAGCGTAGTTGAAGGGAGGTATACCTTC. V usage is TRBV9 and J usage is TRBJ1-2; D uncertain. This CDR3 has 12 amino acids. Germline V gene data show CDR1 as SGDLS and CDR2 as YYNGEE. V was shortened by 0 bases and J by 14 bases, with 14 bases between the two germline ends.

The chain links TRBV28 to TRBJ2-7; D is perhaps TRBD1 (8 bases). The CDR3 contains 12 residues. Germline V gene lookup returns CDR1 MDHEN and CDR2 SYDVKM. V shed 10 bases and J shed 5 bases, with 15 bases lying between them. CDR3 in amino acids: CATRTGRDEQYF. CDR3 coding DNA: TGTGCCACACGGACAGGGAGGGACGAGCAGTACTTC.

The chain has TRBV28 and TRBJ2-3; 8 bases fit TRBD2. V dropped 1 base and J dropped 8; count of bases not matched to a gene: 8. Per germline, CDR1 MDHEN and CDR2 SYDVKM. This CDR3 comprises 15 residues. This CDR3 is CASSLLRREVRTQYF. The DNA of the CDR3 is TGTGCCAGCAGTTTATTAAGGCGGGAGGTGCGTACGCAGTATTTT.

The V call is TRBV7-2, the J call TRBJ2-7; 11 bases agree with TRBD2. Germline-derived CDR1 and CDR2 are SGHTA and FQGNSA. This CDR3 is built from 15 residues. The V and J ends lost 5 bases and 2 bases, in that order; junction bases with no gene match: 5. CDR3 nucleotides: TGTGCCAGCAGCGGTAGCGGGAGGGCGGCCTACGAGCAGTACTTC. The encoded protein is CASSGSGRAAYEQYF.

The CDR3 DNA sequence: TGTGCCAGTAGTATAAGCCTGGTGGAGACGCCGGCTGGCTACACCTTC. This gives the protein CASSISLVETPAGYTF. V is TRBV19 and J is TRBJ1-2; D is unclear. Between the trimmed V and J ends, which lost 2 bases and 7 bases, there was a span of 20 bases. CDR3 length equals 16 residues. The germline CDR1 and CDR2 sequences are LNHDA and SQIVND (reference sequence).

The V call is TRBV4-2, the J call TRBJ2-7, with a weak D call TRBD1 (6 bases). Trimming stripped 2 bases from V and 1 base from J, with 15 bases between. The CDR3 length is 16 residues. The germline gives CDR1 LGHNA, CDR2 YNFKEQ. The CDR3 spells CASSQSSGVSSYEQYF. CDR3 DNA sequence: TGTGCCAGCAGCCAATCTTCAGGGGTGTCGTCCTACGAGCAGTACTTC.

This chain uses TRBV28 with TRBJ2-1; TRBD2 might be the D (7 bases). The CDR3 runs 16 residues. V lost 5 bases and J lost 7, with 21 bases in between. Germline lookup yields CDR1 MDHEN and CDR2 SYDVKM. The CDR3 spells CASSLTGGGHLNEQFF. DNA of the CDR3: TGTGCCAGCAGTCTGACTGGGGGGGGGCACTTGAATGAGCAGTTCTTC. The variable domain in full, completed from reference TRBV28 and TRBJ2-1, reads DVKVTQSSRYLVKRTGEKVFLECVQDMDHENMFWYRQDPGLGLRLIYFSYDVKMKEKGDIPEGYSVSREKKERFSLILESASTNQTSMYLCASSLTGGGHLNEQFFGPGTRLTVL.

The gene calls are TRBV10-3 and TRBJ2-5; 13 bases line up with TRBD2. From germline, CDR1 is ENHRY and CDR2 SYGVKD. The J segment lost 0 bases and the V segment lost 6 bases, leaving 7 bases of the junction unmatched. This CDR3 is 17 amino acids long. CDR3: CAISEGTSGAYQETQYF. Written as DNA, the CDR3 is TGTGCCATCAGCGAAGGGACTAGCGGGGCGTACCAAGAGACCCAGTACTTC.

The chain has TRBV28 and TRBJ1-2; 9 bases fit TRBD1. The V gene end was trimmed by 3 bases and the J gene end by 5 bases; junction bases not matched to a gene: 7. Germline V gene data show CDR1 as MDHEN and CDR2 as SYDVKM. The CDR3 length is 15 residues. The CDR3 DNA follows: TGTGCCAGCAGTTTCCCTCGGACAGGGGCATATGGCTACACCTTC. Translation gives CASSFPRTGAYGYTF.

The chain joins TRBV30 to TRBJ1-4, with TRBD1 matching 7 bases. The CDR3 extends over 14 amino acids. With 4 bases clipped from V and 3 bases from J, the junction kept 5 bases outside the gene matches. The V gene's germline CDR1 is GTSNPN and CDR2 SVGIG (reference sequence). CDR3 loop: CAWNDRDPNEKLFF. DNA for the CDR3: TGTGCCTGGAATGACAGGGATCCTAATGAAAAACTGTTTTTT.